This T cell receptor beta chain derives from a study of vaccination and CD4 T cells after COVID-19. Germline-derived CDR1 and CDR2 are SGHVS and FNYEAQ. The CDR3 length is 13 residues. V dropped 5 bases and J dropped 2 bases, with 9 bases sitting between them. On this clonotype itself: Its antigen is not identified.

Documented treatment: roughly 10-day PBMC culture with coronavirus spike peptide pools or control peptides (ViraFEST assay). Those CD4+ T cells from the unexposed donor predate the COVID-19 pandemic (2011-2018). With the Oncomine TCR Beta short-read assay, DNA from cultured CD4+ T cells was sequenced. Cultures of CD4+ T cells served as the source for extracting genomic DNA. TCRdb reanalysed the PCR reads using MiXCR and keeps one entry per CDR3 protein. The data hold roughly 7,300 distinct CDR3 sequences, with 33% observed a single time. Sequencing used CD4+ T cells from blood, cultured in vitro. This TCR derives from a human donor in good health. The chain uses TRBV7-6 and TRBJ1-1; no reliable D call. The CDR3 region is CASSPPHNTEAFF. The CDR3 coding sequence is TGTGCCAGCAGCCCTCCCCATAACACTGAAGCTTTCTTT.